Listed below are T cell receptor beta chains from one sample, sequenced in a study of cytomegalovirus exposure and HLA in healthy donors. Libraries were prepared by immunoSEQ multiplex PCR; TCRdb keeps only in-frame clonotypes and omits some of them. Here the sample spans fewer than 250,000 clones, 77% being singletons. The sample taken for sequencing was PBMCs. The receptors derive from a woman in her 30s in good health and CMV-seropositive. Each CDR3 is given with its conserved first and last residue. The D gene is left open where the match is weak. Clone size is given for some rows only: seen once, a few or many times, or a class if the clone is expanded.

clone size,V gene,J gene,D gene,CDR3 protein,CDR3 DNA
NA,TRBV7-2,TRBJ2-7,NA,CASTPWQSYEQYF,TGTGCCAGCACCCCCTGGCAAAGCTACGAGCAGTACTTC
few,TRBV11-1,TRBJ1-4,NA,CASSFQINEKLFF,TGTGCCAGCAGCTTCCAGATAAATGAAAAACTGTTTTTT
few,TRBV30,TRBJ2-1,NA,CAWSELTGFNEQFF,TGTGCCTGGAGTGAACTAACGGGGTTTAATGAGCAGTTCTTC
NA,TRBV29-1,TRBJ1-4,NA,CSVGSGCTNEKLFF,TGCAGCGTTGGGTCAGGGTGTACTAATGAAAAACTGTTTTTT
NA,TRBV30,TRBJ1-5,NA,CACGVGHDNQPQHF,TGTGCCTGCGGCGTTGGACACGACAATCAGCCCCAGCATTTT
few,TRBV5-1,TRBJ1-6,TRBD1,CASSRGTGDSPLHF,TGCGCCAGCAGCCGCGGGACAGGGGATTCACCCCTCCACTTT
few,TRBV27,TRBJ2-4,TRBD2,CASSLYPSGSTHKGAKNIQYF,TGTGCCAGCAGTTTATATCCTAGCGGGAGCACCCATAAGGGAGCCAAAAACATTCAGTACTTC
once,TRBV23-1,TRBJ1-5,NA,CASSQLYSNQPQHF,TGCGCCAGCAGTCAACTGTATAGCAATCAGCCCCAGCATTTT
NA,TRBV19,TRBJ1-5,TRBD1,CASKNRGYQPQHF,TGTGCCAGTAAAAACAGGGGATATCAGCCCCAGCATTTT
few,TRBV2,TRBJ1-2,NA,CASSEEGWAYGYTF,TGTGCCAGCAGTGAGGAGGGGTGGGCCTATGGCTACACCTTC
few,TRBV28,TRBJ2-3,TRBD1,CASSWTGKATDTQYF,TGTGCCAGCAGTTGGACAGGCAAGGCCACAGATACGCAGTATTTT
NA,TRBV12-5,TRBJ2-2,NA,CASAPPRDKNTGELFF,TGTGCTAGTGCCCCGCCCCGGGACAAAAACACCGGGGAGCTGTTTTTT
NA,TRBV6-5,TRBJ1-2,NA,CASSYSQGGYTF,TGTGCCAGCAGTTACAGCCAGGGAGGCTACACCTTC
NA,TRBV2,TRBJ2-7,TRBD1,CASSKTGLEQYF,TGTGCCAGCAGCAAGACAGGGCTCGAGCAGTACTTC
NA,TRBV15,TRBJ2-7,TRBD2,CATSRGGGGPTYEQYF,TGTGCCACCAGCAGGGGCGGGGGGGGGCCGACCTACGAGCAGTACTTC
NA,TRBV15,TRBJ1-3,NA,CATSFHCLNSGNTIYF,TGTGCCACCAGCTTCCATTGTCTAAACTCTGGAAACACCATATATTTT
NA,TRBV6-5,TRBJ1-4,NA,CASSRGPTNEKLFF,TGTGCCAGCAGCAGGGGTCCAACTAATGAAAAACTGTTTTTT
NA,TRBV5-1,TRBJ1-6,TRBD1,CASSLATGGNSPLHF,TGCGCCAGCAGCTTGGCGACAGGGGGAAATTCACCCCTCCACTTT
NA,TRBV19,TRBJ2-3,NA,CASSPRTSTDTQYF,TGTGCCAGTAGTCCCCGGACTAGCACAGATACGCAGTATTTT
NA,TRBV5-4,TRBJ2-7,NA,CASSSPLAEQYF,TGTGCCAGCAGCTCTCCACTTGCGGAGCAGTACTTC
NA,TRBV30,TRBJ1-6,TRBD1,CAWSLRQGDPLHF,TGTGCCTGGAGCCTTAGACAGGGGGATCCCCTCCACTTT
NA,TRBV19,TRBJ1-4,NA,CASSRNPFSITNEKLFF,TGTGCCAGTAGCCGAAATCCGTTCAGTATAACTAATGAAAAACTGTTTTTT
NA,TRBV28,TRBJ2-7,TRBD1,CASSFGGQGKVEQYF,TGTGCCAGCAGTTTCGGGGGACAGGGTAAGGTCGAGCAGTACTTC
NA,TRBV5-6,TRBJ2-7,NA,CASSSGDSYEQYF,TGTGCCAGCAGCTCAGGGGACTCCTACGAGCAGTACTTC
few,TRBV18,TRBJ2-1,TRBD2,CASSLGTIRNNEQFF,TGTGCCAGCTCACTCGGGACTATACGGAACAATGAGCAGTTCTTC
NA,TRBV5-1,TRBJ1-5,TRBD1,CASSPGQGSYQPQHF,TGCGCCAGCAGCCCGGGACAGGGTAGTTATCAGCCCCAGCATTTT
NA,TRBV7-9,TRBJ1-2,NA,CASSKRDIVNYGYTF,TGTGCCAGCAGCAAGAGGGACATTGTTAACTATGGCTACACCTTC
few,TRBV9,TRBJ2-2,NA,CASSARSGTLNTGELFF,TGTGCCAGCAGCGCGCGTTCCGGGACTTTGAACACCGGGGAGCTGTTTTTT
NA,TRBV27,TRBJ2-6,NA,CASSIYSSGANVLTF,TGTGCCAGCAGTATATACAGCTCTGGGGCCAACGTCCTGACTTTC
NA,TRBV7-9,TRBJ1-5,NA,CASSPIGAQYQPQHF,TGTGCCAGCAGCCCAATAGGGGCACAGTATCAGCCCCAGCATTTT
few,TRBV19,TRBJ1-2,NA,CASSIDRGGRENYGYTF,TGTGCCAGTAGTATAGATCGAGGAGGCCGGGAAAACTATGGCTACACCTTC
NA,TRBV5-1,TRBJ2-7,NA,CASSWGVGYEQYF,TGCGCCAGCAGCTGGGGGGTGGGTTACGAGCAGTACTTC
NA,TRBV7-3,TRBJ2-7,TRBD1,CASSWGQGYSYEQYF,TGTGCCAGCAGCTGGGGACAGGGTTACTCCTACGAGCAGTACTTC
once,TRBV28,TRBJ2-5,TRBD2,CASSASGGFETQYF,TGTGCCAGCAGTGCTAGCGGGGGCTTTGAGACCCAGTACTTC
once,TRBV11-2,TRBJ2-1,TRBD2,CASSLAGSGRASEQFF,TGTGCCAGCAGCTTAGCAGGAAGCGGGAGGGCCAGTGAGCAGTTCTTC
NA,TRBV28,TRBJ1-2,NA,CASSPSGTSNYGYTF,TGTGCCAGCAGTCCCTCCGGGACATCTAACTATGGCTACACCTTC
NA,TRBV5-1,TRBJ1-6,NA,CASSLAVGQRSSPLHF,TGCGCCAGCAGCTTGGCCGTTGGACAGAGGAGTTCACCCCTCCACTTT